This TCR beta chain was documented in a study of early T cells in non-severe SARS-CoV-2 infection. Across the whole study: The sequenced material was bulk RNA from unsorted whole blood, and its chains were unpaired.

Study-wide findings and caveats: Clonotype matching in VDJdb favored anti-spike CD8 responses and did not capture private and CD4 specificities.

This clonotype is labeled medium-sized. Its antigen is still unknown. The TCR library protocol was used to attach unique molecular identifiers. These identifiers were attached to individual cDNA molecules. One entry per CDR3 protein, called by TCRdb with MiXCR from the 5' RACE reads. This sample has roughly 16,000 distinct CDR3 sequences, with 4% to 5.5% found just once. This CDR3 region has 14 residues. Trimming stripped 0 bases from V and 9 bases from J, with 12 bases between. Germline assignment: CDR1 SGHVS and CDR2 FNYEAQ. This TCR was recovered from an adult who was a healthcare worker with PCR-confirmed SARS-CoV-2 infection or an uninfected control (not recorded which). This rearrangement joins TRBV7-6 to TRBJ2-1, with D uncertain. The sequencing input was whole blood. The CDR3 coding sequence is TGTGCCAGCAGCTTAGCGCGTCTGGGTACTGAGCAGTTCTTC. Its translation: CASSLARLGTEQFF.